The 32 T cell receptor beta chains below all came from one sample that was sequenced in a study of cytomegalovirus exposure and HLA in healthy donors. Researchers ran the PCR with 60 Vbeta and 13 Jbeta primers. Assay: immunoSEQ multiplex PCR; the TCRdb copy retains only in-frame clones and omits some. The sample lists some 140,000 clones, 80% seen once, with about 2.2% in the top ten. Sequencing was done on a sample of PBMCs. The source of these receptors is a man aged 25 to 40 in good health and CMV-seronegative.

This rearrangement joins TRBV5-6 to TRBJ1-1, with 7 bases fitting TRBD1. The germline V gene encodes CDR1 SGHDT and CDR2 YYEEEE. The CDR3 has 14 residues. The junction had 6 bases not matched to a gene; V was cut back by 7 bases and J by 0 bases. In DNA form, the CDR3 reads TGTGCCAGCGCGCCGACAGGGATGAACACTGAAGCTTTCTTT. This sequence encodes CASAPTGMNTEAFF. Full variable domain (missing parts from reference TRBV5-6 and TRBJ1-1): DAGVTQSPTHLIKTRGQQVTLRCSPKSGHDTVSWYQQALGQGPQFIFQYYEEEERQRGNFPDRFSGHQFPNYSSELNVNALLLGDSALYLCASAPTGMNTEAFFGQGTRLTVV.

This clone has at least ten counts. The chain recombines TRBV5-1 with TRBJ1-2; 9 nucleotides match TRBD1. The CDR3 spans 19 residues. V lost 4 bases and J lost 7; bases outside the gene matches: 23. Germline-derived CDR1 and CDR2 are SGHRS and YFSETQ. The CDR3 nucleotides are TGCGCCAGCAGCCCGGCCCCGCCTGGGACAGGGACACCAGGCAGTGGCTACACCTTC. It encodes CASSPAPPGTGTPGSGYTF.

For the CDR3, the DNA is TGTGCCAGCCATAAGGGGCCTGGGGCCAACGTCCTGACTTTC. Its translation: CASHKGPGANVLTF. The chain is built from TRBV6-1 and TRBJ2-6, with D perhaps TRBD1 (5 bases). Trimming pared 8 bases from V and 2 bases from J, leaving 10 bases between. This CDR3 is built from 14 residues. In germline, CDR1 is MNHNS, CDR2 SASEGT.

The chain carries TRBV29-1 and TRBJ2-7; D is uncertain. The CDR3 runs to 12 residues. Germline CDR1 SQVTM, CDR2 ANQGSEA. The V gene lost 4 bases and the J gene lost 3 bases, with 10 bases spanning the gap. Here the CDR3 reads CSVGRVYYEQYF. DNA for the CDR3: TGCAGCGTTGGTAGAGTCTACTACGAGCAGTACTTC.

This chain joins TRBV29-1 and TRBJ2-7; D perhaps matches TRBD1 (5 bases). CDR1 is SQVTM and CDR2 is ANQGSEA in the germline V gene. Trimming left V 4 bases short and J 7 bases short, with 20 bases between. This CDR3 spans 14 amino acids. For the CDR3, the DNA is TGCAGCGTTGGAACCTTTTTACAGGTCCAGGAGCAGTACTTC. Amino acids: CSVGTFLQVQEQYF.

CDR3 coding DNA: TGTGCCAGTAGAGGTAGCGGCGGGAACACCGGGGAGCTGTTTTTT. Residues: CASRGSGGNTGELFF. This chain links TRBV19 with TRBJ2-2; tentatively, D is TRBD2 (6 bases). The CDR3 runs to 15 residues. V lost 6 bases and J 1 base, leaving 12 bases between the germline ends. The germline CDR1 and CDR2 sequences are LNHDA and SQIVND (reference sequence).

This chain joins TRBV27 and TRBJ2-1; D not resolved. Germline values: CDR1 MNHEY, CDR2 SMNVEV (reference sequence). Trimming shortened V by 3 bases and J by 2 bases, and 8 bases separated the two germline ends. CDR3 length: 14 residues. The CDR3 loop is CASSFPRTYNEQFF. As DNA, the CDR3 is TGTGCCAGCAGTTTCCCGAGGACCTACAATGAGCAGTTCTTC.

The rearrangement joins TRBV28 to TRBJ2-6; D may be TRBD2 (6 bases). Germline CDR1 reads MDHEN; CDR2 reads SYDVKM. This CDR3 region has 16 residues. V was trimmed by 8 bases and J by 1 base, leaving 15 bases between them. CDR3 sequence reads: CASGGTEASGANVLTF. The CDR3 coding sequence is TGTGCCAGCGGCGGGACGGAAGCTTCTGGGGCCAACGTCCTGACTTTC.

The chain carries TRBV7-9 and TRBJ2-1; 7 bases match TRBD2. J gave up 4 bases and V 5 bases, and 11 bases lay outside the gene matches. Germline assignment: CDR1 SEHNR and CDR2 FQNEAQ (reference sequence). The CDR3 sequence is 16 residues long. In DNA form, the CDR3 reads TGTGCCAGCAGCACGGCAAGCGGGGAGGGGTACAATGAGCAGTTCTTC. Translating it yields CASSTASGEGYNEQFF.

The chain combines TRBV4-2 with TRBJ2-3; 9 positions match TRBD2. The V gene end was trimmed by 1 base and the J gene end by 2 bases; junction bases not matched to a gene: 1. The CDR3 covers 15 residues. The germline V gene has CDR1 LGHNA and CDR2 YNFKEQ. The DNA for the CDR3 is TGTGCCAGCAGCCAAGCTAGCGGGATCACAGATACGCAGTATTTT. Translated: CASSQASGITDTQYF.

This chain joins TRBV30 and TRBJ2-1; 13 nucleotides match TRBD2. In germline, CDR1 is GTSNPN, CDR2 SVGIG (reference sequence). This CDR3 spans 14 amino acids. Trimming cost V 2 bases and J 9 bases; bases outside gene matches: 4. CDR3 sequence reads: CAWSWGLAGSEQFF. CDR3 in DNA: TGTGCCTGGAGTTGGGGACTAGCGGGAAGTGAGCAGTTCTTC.

This chain links TRBV5-1 with TRBJ2-1; a weak D match, TRBD1 (5 bases). Trimming left V 4 bases short and J 8 bases short, with 22 bases between. Germline assignment: CDR1 SGHRS and CDR2 YFSETQ. CDR3 size: 16 residues. Here the CDR3 DNA reads TGCGCCAGCAGCCCCGGATCGACAGAATGGTCGGATGAGCAGTTCTTC. Translated, it gives CASSPGSTEWSDEQFF.

The V and J genes are TRBV28 and TRBJ1-1; D is uncertain. Germline-derived CDR1 and CDR2 are MDHEN and SYDVKM. The CDR3 is 13 amino acids. V gave up 1 base and J gave up 3 bases, with 6 bases separating them. The CDR3 is CASSLLIDTEAFF. The CDR3 nucleotides read TGTGCCAGCAGTTTATTAATCGACACTGAAGCTTTCTTT.

Of note for this clone: Germline and junction disagree at one end, which may indicate a read error. In the same sample, other DNA sequences code for this CDR3. This chain connects TRBV28 to TRBJ1-1, with a weak D call TRBD1 (5 bases). The germline gives CDR1 MDHEN, CDR2 SYDVKM. The CDR3 length is 13 residues. CDR3 protein: CASRSMGGTEAFF. The CDR3, as DNA: TGTGCCAGCCGCTCCATGGGCGGGACTGAAGCCTTCTTT.

This clone was detected a few times. The chain recombines TRBV6-1 with TRBJ2-7; perhaps TRBD2 as D (5 bases). Germline V gene lookup returns CDR1 MNHNS and CDR2 SASEGT. Trimming cost V 5 bases and J 6 bases, with 17 bases left between them. This CDR3 comprises 14 residues. The CDR3 is CASSLWALGGEQYF. The CDR3 coding sequence is TGTGCCAGCAGTTTGTGGGCCCTTGGAGGCGAGCAGTACTTC.

The genes are TRBV15 and TRBJ2-7, with D maybe TRBD2 (6 bases). Per the germline V gene, CDR1 is LNHNV and CDR2 is YYDKDF (reference sequence). There are 16 residues in the CDR3. Trimming took 4 bases from V and 6 from J, leaving 22 bases between them. This CDR3 reads CATSNEGFRKGGEQYF. The CDR3 nucleotides are TGTGCCACCAGCAACGAAGGGTTTCGAAAGGGAGGCGAGCAGTACTTC. Based on the CDR3 plus reference TRBV15 and TRBJ2-7, the full variable domain is DAMVIQNPRYQVTQFGKPVTLSCSQTLNHNVMYWYQQKSSQAPKLLFHYYDKDFNNEADTPDNFQSRRPNTSFCFLDIRSPGLGDTAMYLCATSNEGFRKGGEQYFGPGTRLTVT.

The chain recombines TRBV6-1 with TRBJ1-1; the D gene is possibly TRBD1 (6 bases). The germline CDR1 and CDR2 sequences are MNHNS and SASEGT. CDR3 length equals 14 residues. Trimming cost V 8 bases and J 7 bases, with 20 bases left between them. The CDR3 nucleotides are TGTGCCAGCGTCCCAGGGGACGTAAGGTATGAAGCTTTCTTT. As protein: CASVPGDVRYEAFF.

The chain uses TRBV28 and TRBJ1-2, with TRBD1 matching 8 bases. V was pared by 3 bases and J by 1 base, with 4 bases of the junction left unmatched. The CDR3 is 15 amino acids. Germline values: CDR1 MDHEN, CDR2 SYDVKM. DNA for the CDR3: TGTGCCAGCAGTTTCAGGACAGGGTATAACTATGGCTACACCTTC. It is translated as CASSFRTGYNYGYTF.

The chain couples TRBV5-4 to TRBJ2-7, with 7 positions matching TRBD2. CDR3 length: 15 residues. V lost 1 base and J lost 3; bases outside the gene matches: 7. Germline V gene sequence: CDR1 SGHNT, CDR2 YYREEE (reference sequence). The CDR3 protein is CASSLTSDQGYEQYF. CDR3 sequence (DNA): TGTGCCAGCAGCTTGACTAGCGATCAAGGCTACGAGCAGTACTTC.

This rearrangement joins TRBV19 to TRBJ1-3; D not certain. Trimming pared 7 bases from V and 4 bases from J, leaving 17 bases between. Germline V gene data show CDR1 as LNHDA and CDR2 as SQIVND (reference sequence). The CDR3 is made up of 15 amino acids. CDR3 DNA sequence: TGTGCCAGTATTTCATTCCACGTGGGCGGAAACACCATATATTTT. Translation: CASISFHVGGNTIYF.

This rearrangement joins TRBV11-3 to TRBJ2-1; tentative D call: TRBD1 (5 bases). Per germline, CDR1 SGHNT and CDR2 YENEEA. CDR3 length equals 14 residues. The ends were cut back, 3 bases at V and 6 bases at J, with 12 bases in the middle. The CDR3 region has the DNA TGTGCCAGCAGCTTGGATGACAGCCGCAATGAGCAGTTCTTC. Amino acids: CASSLDDSRNEQFF.

This clone was picked up a small number of times. The chain has TRBV7-6 and TRBJ2-2; possibly TRBD2 for D (5 bases). The CDR3 extends over 15 amino acids. CDR1 is SGHVS and CDR2 is FNYEAQ in the germline V gene. V was pared by 5 bases and J by 2 bases, with 12 bases between. The CDR3 loop is CASSLPPGNTGELFF. CDR3 coding DNA: TGTGCCAGCAGCCTGCCCCCGGGAAACACCGGGGAGCTGTTTTTT.

DNA of the CDR3: TGTGCCAGCTCACCAAGCCGGTACGCTGGGGCCAACGTCCTGACTTTC. Translated, it gives CASSPSRYAGANVLTF. The rearrangement joins TRBV18 to TRBJ2-6; D is unclear. Germline-derived CDR1 and CDR2 are KGHSH and LQKENI. Trimming removed 2 bases at V and 2 bases at J, with 10 bases between. The CDR3 sequence is 16 residues long.

The genes are TRBV19 and TRBJ2-2, with TRBD1 identical over 7 bases. Germline CDR1 reads LNHDA; CDR2 reads SQIVND (reference sequence). The ends lost 7 bases at V and 8 bases at J; junction bases unmatched: 10. This CDR3 has 14 amino acids. As DNA, the CDR3 is TGTGCCAGTAATAAACAGACAGGGTGGGGGGAGCTGTTTTTT. As protein: CASNKQTGWGELFF.

This clone was found a few times. The V and J genes are TRBV6-5 and TRBJ1-1; D may be TRBD1 (5 bases). V was shortened by 0 bases and J by 3 bases, with 11 bases between the two germline ends. CDR1 is MNHEY, CDR2 SVGAGI, per germline. This CDR3 comprises 15 residues. The DNA for the CDR3 is TGTGCCAGCAGTTACTCGGGGCGGGGAGACACTGAAGCTTTCTTT. It translates to CASSYSGRGDTEAFF.

The chain is built from TRBV5-8 and TRBJ1-4; weak D call: TRBD1 (5 bases). Deletions cut 3 bases from V and 8 bases from J, with 17 bases between. The germline gives CDR1 SGHTS, CDR2 YDEGEE. The CDR3 extends over 15 amino acids. CDR3 sequence reads: CASSSGTGEGEKLFF. DNA of the CDR3: TGTGCCAGCAGCTCGGGGACTGGGGAAGGAGAAAAACTGTTTTTT.

V usage is TRBV5-4 and J usage is TRBJ2-2, with TRBD1 identical over 7 bases. Germline V gene lookup returns CDR1 SGHNT and CDR2 YYREEE (reference sequence). The V segment lost 6 bases and the J segment 3 bases; nucleotides outside the gene matches: 8. The CDR3 totals 15 residues. The CDR3 loop is CASNPRDRDTGELFF. The CDR3 bases are TGTGCCAGCAACCCCCGAGACAGGGACACCGGGGAGCTGTTTTTT.

The rearrangement uses TRBV7-9 and TRBJ1-5, with 8 bases identical to TRBD1. J was trimmed by 6 bases and V by 4 bases; bases with no gene match: 11. Germline V gives CDR1 SEHNR, CDR2 FQNEAQ (reference sequence). The CDR3 contains 16 residues. The CDR3 DNA reads as TGTGCCAGCAGCTGGGGTCAGGGGGCATCGTTTCAGCCCCAGCATTTT. This encodes CASSWGQGASFQPQHF.

CDR3 amino acids: CASSGLRSSGSYEQYF. The CDR3 DNA reads as TGTGCCAGCAGTGGACTTCGATCTAGCGGGAGCTACGAGCAGTACTTC. The rearrangement uses TRBV28 and TRBJ2-7; 10 bases are a match to TRBD2. The J segment lost 3 bases and the V segment lost 5 bases, leaving 10 bases of the junction unmatched. This CDR3 has 16 residues. Germline CDR1 reads MDHEN; CDR2 reads SYDVKM.

The rearrangement uses TRBV15 and TRBJ1-5; D is ambiguous. Germline loops: CDR1 LNHNV, CDR2 YYDKDF (reference sequence). V lost 1 base to trimming and J lost 0 bases, with 7 bases between them. The CDR3 runs 15 residues. The CDR3 nucleotides read TGTGCCACCAGCAGAGTACGGGATAGCAATCAGCCCCAGCATTTT. It yields the protein CATSRVRDSNQPQHF. Using reference TRBV15 and TRBJ1-5 for the parts outside the CDR3, the full variable domain is DAMVIQNPRYQVTQFGKPVTLSCSQTLNHNVMYWYQQKSSQAPKLLFHYYDKDFNNEADTPDNFQSRRPNTSFCFLDIRSPGLGDTAMYLCATSRVRDSNQPQHFGDGTRLSIL.

The genes are TRBV19 and TRBJ2-1, with TRBD2 matching over 8 bases. Germline lookup yields CDR1 LNHDA and CDR2 SQIVND (reference sequence). This CDR3 is 15 amino acids long. J gave up 7 bases and V 6 bases, and 11 bases lay outside the gene matches. CDR3 amino acids: CASSMRAGRGNEQFF. In DNA, the CDR3 is TGTGCCAGTAGCATGCGGGCCGGGAGGGGGAATGAGCAGTTCTTC.

The chain links TRBV27 to TRBJ2-7, with 10 nucleotides matching TRBD2. The J segment lost 5 bases and the V segment lost 1 base, leaving 5 bases of the junction unmatched. The germline V gene encodes CDR1 MNHEY and CDR2 SMNVEV (reference sequence). CDR3 length: 15 residues. The CDR3 is CASSLFLAGVNEQYF. As DNA, the CDR3 is TGTGCCAGCAGTTTATTTCTAGCGGGAGTTAACGAGCAGTACTTC.